These 16 T cell receptor beta chains were all obtained from the same sample, sequenced in a study of T cell responses to AZD1222 COVID-19 vaccine. Libraries were prepared by immunoSEQ multiplex PCR; TCRdb keeps only in-frame clonotypes and omits some of them. The sample carries about 130,000 clones, 90% to 95% recorded once. The sequencing here drew on peripheral blood, taken on day 0 of AZD1222 vaccination. The receptor set was obtained from an adult in good health.

The table lists this clone with a count of one. The chain joins TRBV18 to TRBJ2-7, with 7 bases identical to TRBD1. Trimming took 1 base from V and 2 from J; bases not matched to a gene: 11. CDR3 length equals 17 residues. CDR1 is KGHSH and CDR2 is LQKENI in the germline V gene. The CDR3 loop reads CASSPQYGTDFPYEQYF. For the CDR3, the DNA is TGTGCCAGCTCACCACAATACGGGACAGATTTTCCCTACGAGCAGTACTTC.

The chain combines TRBV4-3 with TRBJ1-6; TRBD1 might be the D (5 bases). V lost 1 base, J lost 15 bases, and 16 bases lay in between. The germline V gene has CDR1 LGHNA and CDR2 YSLEER. The CDR3 runs 14 residues. CDR3 nucleotides: TGCGCCAGCAGCCAAGGGAACGGGGCGGACCGCCTCCACTTT. Translated, it gives CASSQGNGADRLHF.

The J gene is TRBJ2-5, the V gene TRBV7-8, with D possibly TRBD2 on 6 matching bases. The CDR3 extends over 13 amino acids. Germline loops: CDR1 SGHVS, CDR2 FQNEAQ. V was clipped by 11 bases and J by 5 bases, with 18 bases between them. The CDR3 DNA follows: TGTGCCGGGGGGACCGGCCTACGGGAGACCCAGTACTTC. Translation gives CAGGTGLRETQYF.

This chain uses TRBV10-3 with TRBJ1-4; 8 bases match TRBD1. The V segment lost 10 bases and the J segment 8 bases; nucleotides outside the gene matches: 12. The V gene's germline CDR1 is ENHRY and CDR2 SYGVKD. The CDR3 spans 14 residues. The CDR3 sequence is CATKQGETVEKLFF. The CDR3 nucleotides read TGTGCCACGAAACAGGGGGAAACAGTGGAAAAACTGTTTTTT.

The chain joins TRBV2 to TRBJ1-6; 7 positions agree with TRBD1. This CDR3 is built from 15 residues. V was clipped by 8 bases and J by 5 bases; unmatched bases: 9. Germline CDR1 SNHLY, CDR2 FYNNEI. This CDR3 reads CASHHPGQNNSPLHF. The CDR3 DNA follows: TGTGCCAGCCACCACCCGGGACAGAATAATTCACCCCTCCACTTT. Full variable domain (rest looked up from reference TRBV2 and TRBJ1-6): EPEVTQTPSHQVTQMGQEVILRCVPISNHLYFYWYRQILGQKVEFLVSFYNNEISEKSEIFDDQFSVERPDGSNFTLKIRSTKLEDSAMYFCASHHPGQNNSPLHFGNGTRLTVT.

The chain is built from TRBV6-2 or TRBV6-3 and TRBJ2-6; weak D call: TRBD1 (6 bases). CDR1 is MNHEY and CDR2 is SVGEGT in the germline V gene. CDR3 length equals 13 residues. V shed 5 bases and J shed 11 bases, with 13 bases lying between them. As DNA, the CDR3 is TGTGCCAGCAGTCGACAGGCCCGTGACGTCCTGACTTTC. Translating gives CASSRQARDVLTF.

As DNA, the CDR3 is TGTGCCAGCAGCCCTGCCGCAGATACGCAGTATTTT. Protein product: CASSPAADTQYF. This sequence joins TRBV12-3 or TRBV12-4 and TRBJ2-3, with no clear D. The CDR3 runs to 12 residues. Trimming took 6 bases from V and 4 from J, leaving 8 bases between them.

The chain employs TRBV27 and TRBJ1-1; 11 positions match TRBD1. The germline CDR1 and CDR2 sequences are MNHEY and SMNVEV (reference sequence). The CDR3 runs to 14 residues. V trimming: 3 bases; J trimming: 4 bases; junction bases outside the gene matches: 1. As DNA, the CDR3 is TGTGCCAGCAGTTTGGACAGGGGGCCCACTGAAGCTTTCTTT. This encodes CASSLDRGPTEAFF.

J is TRBJ2-7 and V is TRBV5-8, with D tentatively TRBD1 (7 bases). The CDR3 length is 15 residues. CDR1 SGHTS and CDR2 YDEGEE come from the germline V gene. V lost 3 bases and J lost 3, with 16 bases in between. In nucleotides, the CDR3 is TGTGCCAGCAGCTCCGAGGACAGGAGGGGCTACGAGCAGTACTTC. Its protein product is CASSSEDRRGYEQYF.

CDR3 bases: TGTGCCAGCAGGACAGGGGCGGACACTGAAGCTTTCTTT. The encoded protein is CASRTGADTEAFF. This chain connects TRBV6-5 to TRBJ1-1; 8 nucleotides agree with TRBD1. The CDR3 contains 13 residues. The germline CDR1 and CDR2 sequences are MNHEY and SVGAGI. V trimming: 6 bases; J trimming: 3 bases; junction bases outside the gene matches: 3.

The rearrangement uses TRBV2 and TRBJ2-2; a possible D gene is TRBD1 (5 bases). The CDR3 contains 14 residues. Germline values: CDR1 SNHLY, CDR2 FYNNEI. Between the trimmed V and J ends, which lost 4 bases and 1 base, there was a span of 7 bases. The DNA for the CDR3 is TGTGCCAGCAGTGGACAGATGAACACCGGGGAGCTGTTTTTT. Translating it yields CASSGQMNTGELFF.

The chain carries TRBV18 and TRBJ1-4; D remains unclear. The germline V and J ends were trimmed by 5 bases and 0 bases, with 7 bases remaining between them. Germline CDR1 and CDR2: KGHSH and LQKENI. This CDR3 has 14 amino acids. In DNA, the CDR3 is TGTGCCAGCTCAATCGGGACAACTAATGAAAAACTGTTTTTT. It translates to CASSIGTTNEKLFF.

Only one count was recorded for this clone. The V call is TRBV6-5, the J call TRBJ2-5; 12 bases agree with TRBD2. Germline V gives CDR1 MNHEY, CDR2 SVGAGI. CDR3 length equals 15 residues. After removal of 5 bases from V and 4 bases from J, the junction contained 5 bases not matched to a gene. CDR3 loop: CASSQTSGGIETQYF. The CDR3 DNA is TGTGCCAGCAGTCAGACTAGCGGGGGAATAGAGACCCAGTACTTC.

The chain combines TRBV19 with TRBJ2-5; perhaps TRBD2 as D (6 bases). Trimming pared 3 bases from V and 4 bases from J, leaving 9 bases between. CDR1 is LNHDA, CDR2 SQIVND, per germline (reference sequence). The CDR3 is 13 amino acids. CDR3 sequence (DNA): TGTGCCAGTAGTATTGGTAGCGGAGAGACCCAGTACTTC. Amino acid sequence: CASSIGSGETQYF.

The chain carries TRBV19 and TRBJ2-1; TRBD1 matches 8 bases. The CDR3 consists of 14 residues. Trimming removed 5 bases from V and 3 bases from J; junction bases left unmatched: 3. Germline values: CDR1 LNHDA, CDR2 SQIVND (reference sequence). For the CDR3, the DNA is TGTGCCAGTAGTGAGACAGGGGACTACAATGAGCAGTTCTTC. This codes for CASSETGDYNEQFF.

The chain employs TRBV4-2 and TRBJ2-5, with TRBD2 identical over 11 bases. Germline V CDR1 and CDR2: LGHNA, YNFKEQ. CDR3 length: 17 amino acids. The V segment lost 0 bases and the J segment 5 bases; nucleotides outside the gene matches: 8. CDR3 sequence: CASSQDPSGGPGETQYF. CDR3 coding DNA: TGTGCCAGCAGCCAAGATCCTAGCGGGGGGCCCGGGGAGACCCAGTACTTC.